This T cell receptor beta chain was sequenced for a study of blood T cell repertoires in COVID-19. Study-level information: Samples came from the United States, Italy and Spain, spanning acute and convalescent COVID-19.

Measured with immunoSEQ multiplex PCR; TCRdb has only the in-frame clones, and not every one. The table has under 140,000 clones, roughly 91% seen once. This CDR3 contains 14 residues. Per germline, CDR1 MNHEY and CDR2 SVGAGI. Unmatched junction bases numbered 4, after V lost 5 bases and J lost 2 bases. Sequenced: peripheral blood. This chain joins TRBV6-5 and TRBJ2-7, with TRBD1 identical over 9 bases. The receptor was derived from a woman aged 45-59 years with acute or convalescent COVID-19. CDR3 sequence: CASSTRDRAYEQYF. The CDR3 nucleotides are TGTGCCAGCAGTACCCGGGACAGGGCCTACGAGCAGTACTTC.